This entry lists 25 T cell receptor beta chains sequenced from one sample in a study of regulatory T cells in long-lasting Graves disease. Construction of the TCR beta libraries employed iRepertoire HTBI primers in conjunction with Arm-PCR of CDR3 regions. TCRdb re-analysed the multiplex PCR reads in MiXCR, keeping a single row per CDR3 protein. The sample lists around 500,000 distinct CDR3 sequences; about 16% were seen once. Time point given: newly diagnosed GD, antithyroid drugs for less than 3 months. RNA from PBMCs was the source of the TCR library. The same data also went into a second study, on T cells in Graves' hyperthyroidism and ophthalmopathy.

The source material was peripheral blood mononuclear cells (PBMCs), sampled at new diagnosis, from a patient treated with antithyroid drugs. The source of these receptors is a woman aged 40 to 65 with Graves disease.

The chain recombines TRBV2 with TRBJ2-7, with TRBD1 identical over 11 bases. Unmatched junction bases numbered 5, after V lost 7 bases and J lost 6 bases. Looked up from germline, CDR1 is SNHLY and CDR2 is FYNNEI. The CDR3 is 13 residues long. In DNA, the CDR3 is TGTGCCAGCAACCCAGGACAGGGGGCCGAGCAGTACTTC. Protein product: CASNPGQGAEQYF.

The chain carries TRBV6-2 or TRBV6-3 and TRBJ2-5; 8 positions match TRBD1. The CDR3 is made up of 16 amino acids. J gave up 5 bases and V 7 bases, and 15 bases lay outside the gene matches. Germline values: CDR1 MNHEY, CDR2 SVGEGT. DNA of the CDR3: TGTGCCAGCACCCGCCGGGTGGACAGGGATGGTGAGACCCAGTACTTC. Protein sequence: CASTRRVDRDGETQYF.

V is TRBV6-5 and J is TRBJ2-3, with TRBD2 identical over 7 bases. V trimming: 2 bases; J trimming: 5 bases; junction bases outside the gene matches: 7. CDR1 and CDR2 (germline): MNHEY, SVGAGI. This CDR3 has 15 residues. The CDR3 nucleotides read TGTGCCAGCAGTTACGGGGGGGGAGTGGTAGATACGCAGTATTTT. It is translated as CASSYGGGVVDTQYF.

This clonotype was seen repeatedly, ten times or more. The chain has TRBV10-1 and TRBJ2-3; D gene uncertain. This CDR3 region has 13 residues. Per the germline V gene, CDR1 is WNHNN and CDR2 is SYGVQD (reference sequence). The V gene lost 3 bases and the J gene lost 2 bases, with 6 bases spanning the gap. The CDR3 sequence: CASSEPNTDTQYF. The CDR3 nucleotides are TGCGCCAGCAGTGAACCAAACACAGATACGCAGTATTTT.

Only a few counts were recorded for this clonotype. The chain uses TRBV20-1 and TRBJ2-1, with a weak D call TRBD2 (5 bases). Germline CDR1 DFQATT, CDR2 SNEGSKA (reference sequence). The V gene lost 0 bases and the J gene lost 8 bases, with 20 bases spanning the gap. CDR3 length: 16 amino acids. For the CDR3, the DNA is TGCAGTGCTAGAGATCCGACTACCCAAGAGGTCCATGAGCAGTTCTTC. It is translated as CSARDPTTQEVHEQFF.

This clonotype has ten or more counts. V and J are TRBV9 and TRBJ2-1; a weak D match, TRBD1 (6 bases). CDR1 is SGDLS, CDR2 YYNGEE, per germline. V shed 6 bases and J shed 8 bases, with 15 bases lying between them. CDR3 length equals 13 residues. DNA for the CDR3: TGTGCCAGCACAGGGGAAATTCGTGATGAGCAGTTCTTC. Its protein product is CASTGEIRDEQFF.

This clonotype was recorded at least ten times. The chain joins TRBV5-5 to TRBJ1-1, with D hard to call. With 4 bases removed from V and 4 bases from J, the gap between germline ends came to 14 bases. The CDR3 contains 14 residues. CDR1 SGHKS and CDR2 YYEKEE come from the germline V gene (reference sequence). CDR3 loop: CASSREGGRTEAFF. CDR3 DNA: TGTGCCAGCAGCCGGGAGGGAGGACGCACTGAAGCTTTCTTT.

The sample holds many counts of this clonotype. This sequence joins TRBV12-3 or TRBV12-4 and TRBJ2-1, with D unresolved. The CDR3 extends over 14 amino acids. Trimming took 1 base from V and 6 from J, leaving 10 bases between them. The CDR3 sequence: CASSLGAEGNEQFF. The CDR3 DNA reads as TGTGCCAGCAGTTTAGGGGCGGAAGGCAATGAGCAGTTCTTC.

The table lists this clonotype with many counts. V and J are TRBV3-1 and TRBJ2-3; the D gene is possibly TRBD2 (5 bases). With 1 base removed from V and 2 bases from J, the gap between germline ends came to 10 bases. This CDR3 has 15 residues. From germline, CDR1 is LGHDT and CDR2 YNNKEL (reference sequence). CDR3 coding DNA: TGTGCCAGCAGCCAAGGACCGACTAACACAGATACGCAGTATTTT. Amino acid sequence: CASSQGPTNTDTQYF.

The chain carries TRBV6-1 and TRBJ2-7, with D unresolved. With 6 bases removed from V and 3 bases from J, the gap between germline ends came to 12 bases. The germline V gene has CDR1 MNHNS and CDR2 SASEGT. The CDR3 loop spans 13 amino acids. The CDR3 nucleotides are TGTGCCAGCAGATCGGACGGATTCTACGAGCAGTACTTC. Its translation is CASRSDGFYEQYF.

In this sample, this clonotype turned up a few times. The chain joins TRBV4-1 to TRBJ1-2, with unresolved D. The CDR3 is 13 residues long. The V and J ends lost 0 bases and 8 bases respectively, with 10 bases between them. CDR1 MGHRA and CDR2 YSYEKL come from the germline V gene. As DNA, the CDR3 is TGCGCCAGCAGCCAAGAAAACATGGCGGGCTACACCTTC. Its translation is CASSQENMAGYTF.

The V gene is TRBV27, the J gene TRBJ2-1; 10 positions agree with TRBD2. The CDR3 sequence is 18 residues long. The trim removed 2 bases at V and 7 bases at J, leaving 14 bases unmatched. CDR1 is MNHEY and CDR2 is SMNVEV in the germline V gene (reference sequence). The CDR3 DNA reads TGTGCCAGCAGTTTACCCCGACTAGCGGGTCAACCAGGGAATGAGCAGTTCTTC. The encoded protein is CASSLPRLAGQPGNEQFF.

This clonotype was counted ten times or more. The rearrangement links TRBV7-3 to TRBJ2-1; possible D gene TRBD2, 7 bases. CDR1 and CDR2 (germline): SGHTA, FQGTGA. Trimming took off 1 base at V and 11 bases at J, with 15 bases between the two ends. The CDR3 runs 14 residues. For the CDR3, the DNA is TGTGCCAGCAGCTTAATGGGGGGGCCGGATAAGCAGTTCTTC. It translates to CASSLMGGPDKQFF.

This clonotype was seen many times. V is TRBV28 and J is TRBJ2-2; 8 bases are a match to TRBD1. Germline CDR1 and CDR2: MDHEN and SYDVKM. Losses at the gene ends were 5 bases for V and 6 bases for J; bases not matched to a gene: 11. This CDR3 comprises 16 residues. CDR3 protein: CASSTDGTGRPGELFF. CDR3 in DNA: TGTGCCAGCAGTACTGACGGGACAGGAAGGCCCGGGGAGCTGTTTTTT.

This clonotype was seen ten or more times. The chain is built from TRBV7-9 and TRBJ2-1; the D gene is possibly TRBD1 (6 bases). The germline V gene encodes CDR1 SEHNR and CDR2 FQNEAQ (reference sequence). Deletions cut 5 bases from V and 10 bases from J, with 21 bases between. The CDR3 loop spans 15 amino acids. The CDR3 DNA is TGTGCCAGCAGCCCCTGGGGGCTAGCAGCCAACGAGCAGTTCTTC. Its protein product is CASSPWGLAANEQFF.

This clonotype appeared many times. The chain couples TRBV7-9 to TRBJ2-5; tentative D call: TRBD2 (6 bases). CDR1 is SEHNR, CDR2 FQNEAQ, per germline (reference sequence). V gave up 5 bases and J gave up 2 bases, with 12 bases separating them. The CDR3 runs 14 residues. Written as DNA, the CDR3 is TGTGCCAGCAGCCCCCCTGGGGGGCAAGAGACCCAGTACTTC. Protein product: CASSPPGGQETQYF.

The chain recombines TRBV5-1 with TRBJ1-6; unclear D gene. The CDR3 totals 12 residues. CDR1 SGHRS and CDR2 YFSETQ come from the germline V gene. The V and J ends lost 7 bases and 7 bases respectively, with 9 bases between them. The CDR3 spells CASRTENSPLHF. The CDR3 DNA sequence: TGCGCCAGCCGAACTGAGAATTCACCCCTCCACTTT.

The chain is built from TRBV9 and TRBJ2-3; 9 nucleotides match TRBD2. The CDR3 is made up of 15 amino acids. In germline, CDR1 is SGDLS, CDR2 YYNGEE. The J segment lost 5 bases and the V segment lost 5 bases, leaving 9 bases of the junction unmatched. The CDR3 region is CASSNSGGTGDTQYF. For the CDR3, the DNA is TGTGCCAGCAGTAATAGCGGGGGAACCGGAGATACGCAGTATTTT.

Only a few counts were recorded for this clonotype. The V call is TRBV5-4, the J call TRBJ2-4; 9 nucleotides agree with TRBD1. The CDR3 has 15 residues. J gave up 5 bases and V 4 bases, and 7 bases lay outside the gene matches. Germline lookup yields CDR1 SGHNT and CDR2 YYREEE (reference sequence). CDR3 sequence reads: CASSRQGVGENIQYF. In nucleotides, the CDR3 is TGTGCCAGCAGCCGACAGGGGGTCGGGGAAAACATTCAGTACTTC.

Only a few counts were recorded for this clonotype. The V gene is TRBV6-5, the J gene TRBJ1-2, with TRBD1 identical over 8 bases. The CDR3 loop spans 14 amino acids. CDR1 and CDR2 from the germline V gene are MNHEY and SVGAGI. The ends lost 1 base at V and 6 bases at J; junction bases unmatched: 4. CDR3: CASSYYDRGNGYTF. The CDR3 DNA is TGTGCCAGCAGTTACTATGACAGGGGAAATGGCTACACCTTC.

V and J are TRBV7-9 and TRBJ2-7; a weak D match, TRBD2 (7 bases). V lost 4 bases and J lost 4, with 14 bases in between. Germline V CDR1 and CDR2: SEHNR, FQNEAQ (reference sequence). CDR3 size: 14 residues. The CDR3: CASSSPRGPYEQYF. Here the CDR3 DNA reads TGTGCCAGCAGCTCTCCGCGGGGGCCGTACGAGCAGTACTTC.

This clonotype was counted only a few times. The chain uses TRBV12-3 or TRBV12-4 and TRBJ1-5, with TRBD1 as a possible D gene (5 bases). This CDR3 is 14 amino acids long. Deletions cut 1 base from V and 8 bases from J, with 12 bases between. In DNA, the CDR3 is TGTGCCAGCAGTTTAGAGTGGGGGTTCAAGCCCCAGCATTTT. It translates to CASSLEWGFKPQHF.

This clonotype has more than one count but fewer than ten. This chain's CDR3 is CASSLEWETEAFF. Written as DNA, the CDR3 is TGTGCCAGCAGTTTAGAATGGGAGACTGAAGCTTTCTTT. The chain joins TRBV12-3 or TRBV12-4 to TRBJ1-1; D is ambiguous. This CDR3 is 13 amino acids long. Trimming shortened V by 1 base and J by 5 bases, and 8 bases separated the two germline ends.

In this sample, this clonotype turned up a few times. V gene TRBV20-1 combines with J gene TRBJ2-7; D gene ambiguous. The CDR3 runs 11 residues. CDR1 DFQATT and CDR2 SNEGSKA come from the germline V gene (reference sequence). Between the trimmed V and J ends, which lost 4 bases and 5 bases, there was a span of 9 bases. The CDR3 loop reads CSATTGNEQYF. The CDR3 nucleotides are TGCAGTGCTACCACCGGAAACGAGCAGTACTTC.

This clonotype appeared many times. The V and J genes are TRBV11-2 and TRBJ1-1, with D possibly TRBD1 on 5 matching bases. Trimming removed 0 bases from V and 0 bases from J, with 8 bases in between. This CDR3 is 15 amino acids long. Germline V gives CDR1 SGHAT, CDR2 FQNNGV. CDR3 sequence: CASSLEGRLNTEAFF. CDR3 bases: TGTGCCAGCAGCTTAGAGGGACGTTTGAACACTGAAGCTTTCTTT. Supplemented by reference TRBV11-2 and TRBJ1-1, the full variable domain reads EAGVAQSPRYKIIEKRQSVAFWCNPISGHATLYWYQQILGQGPKLLIQFQNNGVVDDSQLPKDRFSAERLKGVDSTLKIQPAKLEDSAVYLCASSLEGRLNTEAFFGQGTRLTVV.